This T cell receptor (beta chain) was identified during a study of blood T cell repertoires in COVID-19 (dated by TCRdb to about 2020). Describing the broader study: Samples covering the acute and convalescent phases of COVID-19 were provided by collaborators in the United States, Italy and Spain. A de-identified subject ID, COVID-19 status, age in years and sex were almost always included in the sample metadata. The prospective study material was composed of cDNA or gDNA derived from T cells, B-cell-depleted T cells, or PBMCs. The repertoires were released in a freely available public database intended as a resource for research on the immune response to SARS-CoV-2. Subjects who had been exposed to COVID-19, were actively infected with it, or had recovered from it provided the deeply sampled blood TCRbeta repertoires that made up the dataset. Where available, HLA class I and class II types were obtained from metadata supplied by the sample provider rather than from assay-based typing. Samples came from the ongoing ImmuneRACE study (first 160 participants) plus 1,254 subjects from 6 global collaborators.

In the prospective study, participants were roughly 18 to 95 years old, resided in about two dozen geographic areas of the United States, and were enrolled through a virtual design. Cohort assignment in the prospective study relied on participant-reported clinical history from a screening survey and a study questionnaire. ImmuneRACE Cohort 3 recovered participants were defined by two consecutive negative NP/OP PCR tests, healthcare professional clearance, or symptom resolution. Each participant in the prospective study had whole blood, serum and a nasopharyngeal or oropharyngeal swab collected by mobile phlebotomists. Prospective study participants could optionally give additional blood draws and questionnaires over an approximately two-month period. Prospective study blood samples were shipped either frozen or at room temperature before DNA extraction. The CDR3 holds 15 amino acids from the cysteine to the phenylalanine. The only DNA kept is the CDR3, 45 bases in frame from the first base. In the germline V gene (reference sequence), CDR1 corresponds to GTSNPN and CDR2 to SVGIG. Trimming takes 6 bases from V and 0 bases from J, and the germline ends sit 12 bases apart.

General conclusions and limits of the study: Clinical and demographic metadata were provided uncurated, with the amount varying by source and participant.

Remarks on this clone: What this receptor recognizes is not known. Per-base quality was not reported, and no clone a single base away is much larger than it.

The immunoSEQ Assay, a bias-controlled multiplex PCR, was used to amplify TCRbeta CDR3 regions from genomic DNA. The study's own analysis went as follows. The number of nucleated cells in each sample was estimated from the amplification of reference gene primers within the assay. To quantify the absolute abundance of each unique TCRbeta CDR3 rearrangement, sequence reads were collapsed and filtered. For each sample, productive Simpson clonality was calculated by taking the square root of Simpson's diversity index across productive rearrangements. This immuneACCESS table, as held by TCRdb, lists in-frame sequences with V and J called but not all clones. Of the missing ones, under half trace to an unresolved V gene in checked studies; the others have no known cause. The DNA was the basis for D and trimming; V, J and clone size are from that table. The sample has 250,000 to 300,000 clones on record, 85% to 90% of them singletons. Together, the top ten hold less than 2% of the sample.

Recombination linked TRBV30 to TRBJ1-6; the D gene is perhaps TRBD1, on 5 matching bases. The sample consisted of PBMCs or T cells enriched from blood (not recorded which). The sequence came from a woman between 55 and 75 years old who had recovered from COVID-19. DNA sequence: TGTGCCTGCCGACGGGGGGGCTCCTATAATTCACCCCTCCACTTT. Translated, this is CACRRGGSYNSPLHF.